The T cell receptor beta chain under discussion was sequenced for a study of blood T cell repertoires in COVID-19. The CDR3 contains 15 residues. The V gene lost 7 bases and the J gene lost 0 bases, with 15 bases spanning the gap. CDR1 and CDR2 from the germline V gene are SEHNR and FQNEAQ (reference sequence). Recruitment covered about two dozen US areas and drew participants whose ages spanned roughly 18 to 90 years. TCRdb's table, derived via immunoSEQ multiplex PCR, lists solely in-frame clones and lacks some. The data hold about 220,000 clones, with about 86% observed a single time. The rearrangement uses TRBV7-9 and TRBJ1-1; weak D call: TRBD1 (6 bases). Material: PBMCs or T cells enriched from blood (not recorded which). The origin of this receptor is a woman between 50 and 59 years old with acute COVID-19. The CDR3 sequence: CASTSQTGMNTEAFF. The CDR3 DNA sequence: TGTGCCAGCACCTCCCAGACAGGAATGAACACTGAAGCTTTCTTT.